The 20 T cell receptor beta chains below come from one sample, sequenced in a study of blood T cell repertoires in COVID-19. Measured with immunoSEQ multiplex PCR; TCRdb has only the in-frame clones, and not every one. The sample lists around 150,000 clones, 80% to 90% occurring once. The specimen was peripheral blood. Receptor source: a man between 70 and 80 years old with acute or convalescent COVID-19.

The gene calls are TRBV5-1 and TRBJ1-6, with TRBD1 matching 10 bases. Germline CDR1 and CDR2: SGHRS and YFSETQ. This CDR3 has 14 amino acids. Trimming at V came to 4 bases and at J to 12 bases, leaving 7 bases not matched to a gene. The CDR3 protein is CASSQDRGLGPLHF. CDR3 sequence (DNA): TGCGCCAGCAGCCAAGACAGGGGGCTAGGACCCCTCCACTTT.

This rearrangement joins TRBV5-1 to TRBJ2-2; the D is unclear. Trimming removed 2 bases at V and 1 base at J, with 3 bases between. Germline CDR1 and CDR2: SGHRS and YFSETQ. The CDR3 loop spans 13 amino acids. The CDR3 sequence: CASSFKNTGELFF. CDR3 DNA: TGCGCCAGCAGCTTCAAGAACACCGGGGAGCTGTTTTTT.

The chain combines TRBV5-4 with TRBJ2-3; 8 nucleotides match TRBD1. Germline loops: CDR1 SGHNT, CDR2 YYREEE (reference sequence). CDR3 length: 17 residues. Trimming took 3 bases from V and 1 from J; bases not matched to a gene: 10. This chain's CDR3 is CASSSGIQGGRTDTQYF. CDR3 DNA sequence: TGTGCCAGCAGCTCGGGGATACAGGGGGGACGCACAGATACGCAGTATTTT. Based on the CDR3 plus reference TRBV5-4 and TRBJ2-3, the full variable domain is ETGVTQSPTHLIKTRGQQVTLRCSSQSGHNTVSWYQQALGQGPQFIFQYYREEENGRGNFPPRFSGLQFPNYSSELNVNALELDDSALYLCASSSGIQGGRTDTQYFGPGTRLTVL.

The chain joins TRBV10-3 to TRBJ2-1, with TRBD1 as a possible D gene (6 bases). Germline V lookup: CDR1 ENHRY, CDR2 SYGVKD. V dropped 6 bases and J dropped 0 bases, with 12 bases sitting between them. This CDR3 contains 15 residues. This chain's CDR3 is CAIRGDRSSYNEQFF. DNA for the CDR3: TGTGCCATCAGGGGAGACAGGAGCTCCTACAATGAGCAGTTCTTC.

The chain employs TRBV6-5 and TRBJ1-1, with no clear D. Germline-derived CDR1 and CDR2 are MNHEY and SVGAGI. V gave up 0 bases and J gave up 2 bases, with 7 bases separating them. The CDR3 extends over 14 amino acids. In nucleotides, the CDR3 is TGTGCCAGCAGTTACTCGGTGGGCAACACTGAAGCTTTCTTT. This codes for CASSYSVGNTEAFF.

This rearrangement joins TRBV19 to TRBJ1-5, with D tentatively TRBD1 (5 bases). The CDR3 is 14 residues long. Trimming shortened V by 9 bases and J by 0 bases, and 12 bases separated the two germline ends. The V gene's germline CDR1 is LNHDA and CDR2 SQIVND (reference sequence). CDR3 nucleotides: TGTGCCAGCGGTACAGGTTATAGCAATCAGCCCCAGCATTTT. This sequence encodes CASGTGYSNQPQHF.

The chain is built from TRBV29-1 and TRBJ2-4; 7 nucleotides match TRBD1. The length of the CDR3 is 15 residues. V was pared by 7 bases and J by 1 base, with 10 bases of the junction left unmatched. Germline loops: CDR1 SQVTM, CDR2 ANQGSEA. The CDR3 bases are TGCAGCGGGACGACAGGGTTTGGGGCCAAAAACATTCAGTACTTC. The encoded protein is CSGTTGFGAKNIQYF.

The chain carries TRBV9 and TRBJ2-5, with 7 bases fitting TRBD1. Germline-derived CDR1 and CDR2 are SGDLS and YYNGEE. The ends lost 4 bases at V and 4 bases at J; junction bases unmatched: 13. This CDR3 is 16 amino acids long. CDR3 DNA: TGTGCCAGCAGCCCTCAATCGACAGGGTGGGGAGAGACCCAGTACTTC. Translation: CASSPQSTGWGETQYF. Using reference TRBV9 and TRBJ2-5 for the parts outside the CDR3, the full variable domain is DSGVTQTPKHLITATGQRVTLRCSPRSGDLSVYWYQQSLDQGLQFLIQYYNGEERAKGNILERFSAQQFPDLHSELNLSSLELGDSALYFCASSPQSTGWGETQYFGPGTRLLVL.

CDR3 residues: CASTIGGQGSREQYF. The CDR3 region has the DNA TGTGCCAGCACCATTGGAGGACAGGGATCGAGAGAGCAGTACTTC. The chain couples TRBV28 to TRBJ2-7, with TRBD1 matching 8 bases. The CDR3 sequence is 15 residues long. Germline V gives CDR1 MDHEN, CDR2 SYDVKM. V lost 7 bases, J lost 7 bases, and 15 bases stayed unmatched.

CDR3 sequence reads: CASSPGLAATYEQYF. CDR3 nucleotides: TGTGCCAGCAGTCCCGGACTAGCGGCGACCTACGAGCAGTACTTC. The chain is built from TRBV6-5 and TRBJ2-7, with 10 positions matching TRBD2. J was trimmed by 2 bases and V by 5 bases; bases with no gene match: 6. The length of the CDR3 is 15 residues. CDR1 and CDR2 from the germline V gene are MNHEY and SVGAGI.

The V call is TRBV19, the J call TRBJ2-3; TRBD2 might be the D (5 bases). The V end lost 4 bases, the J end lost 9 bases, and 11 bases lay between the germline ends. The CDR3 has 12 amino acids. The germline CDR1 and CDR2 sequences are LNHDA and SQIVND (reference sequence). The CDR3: CASSTTRSTQYF. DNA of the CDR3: TGTGCCAGTAGTACCACTAGGAGCACGCAGTATTTT.

This chain's CDR3 is CASSGSTGDTDTQYF. The CDR3 DNA reads as TGTGCCAGCAGCGGTTCGACAGGGGACACAGATACGCAGTATTTT. This chain connects TRBV9 to TRBJ2-3; 8 bases align to TRBD1. The CDR3 sequence is 15 residues long. The V gene's germline CDR1 is SGDLS and CDR2 YYNGEE. The junction had 5 bases not matched to a gene; V was cut back by 3 bases and J by 2 bases.

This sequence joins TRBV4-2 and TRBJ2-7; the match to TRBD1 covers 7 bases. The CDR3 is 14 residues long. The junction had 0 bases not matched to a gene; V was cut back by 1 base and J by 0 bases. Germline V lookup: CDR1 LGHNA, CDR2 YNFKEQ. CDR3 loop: CASSQGQGSYEQYF. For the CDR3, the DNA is TGTGCCAGCAGCCAAGGACAGGGCTCCTACGAGCAGTACTTC.

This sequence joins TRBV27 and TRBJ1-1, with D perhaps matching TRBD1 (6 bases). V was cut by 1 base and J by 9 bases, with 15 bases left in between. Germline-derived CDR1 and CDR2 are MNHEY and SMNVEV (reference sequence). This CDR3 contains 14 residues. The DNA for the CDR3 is TGTGCCAGCAGTTTATGGGGTAGACAGGACAAAGCTTTCTTT. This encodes CASSLWGRQDKAFF.

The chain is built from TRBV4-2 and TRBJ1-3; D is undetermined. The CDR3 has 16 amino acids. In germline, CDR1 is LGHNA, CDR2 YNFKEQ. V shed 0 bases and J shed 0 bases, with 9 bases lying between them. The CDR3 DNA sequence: TGTGCCAGCAGCCAAGATACTGGGAGCTCTGGAAACACCATATATTTT. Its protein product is CASSQDTGSSGNTIYF.

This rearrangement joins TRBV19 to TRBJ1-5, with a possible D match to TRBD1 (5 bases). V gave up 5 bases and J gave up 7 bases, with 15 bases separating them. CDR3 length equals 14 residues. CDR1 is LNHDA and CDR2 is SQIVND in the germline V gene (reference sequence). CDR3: CASSRLGGGQPQHF. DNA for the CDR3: TGTGCCAGTAGTCGACTCGGGGGAGGACAGCCCCAGCATTTT.

The CDR3, as DNA: TGTGCCAGTAGTATAGGAGAAGAAGCGAACACTGAAGCTTTCTTT. Its translation: CASSIGEEANTEAFF. The V gene is TRBV19, the J gene TRBJ1-1; no clear D. Germline values: CDR1 LNHDA, CDR2 SQIVND (reference sequence). Trimming shortened V by 1 base and J by 1 base, and 10 bases separated the two germline ends. This CDR3 has 15 amino acids.

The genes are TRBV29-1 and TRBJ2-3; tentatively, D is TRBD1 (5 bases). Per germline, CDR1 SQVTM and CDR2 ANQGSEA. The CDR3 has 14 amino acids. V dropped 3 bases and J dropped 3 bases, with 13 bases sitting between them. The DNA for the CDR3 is TGCAGCGTTGAGGTCAGGGCGAGAACAGATACGCAGTATTTT. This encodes CSVEVRARTDTQYF.

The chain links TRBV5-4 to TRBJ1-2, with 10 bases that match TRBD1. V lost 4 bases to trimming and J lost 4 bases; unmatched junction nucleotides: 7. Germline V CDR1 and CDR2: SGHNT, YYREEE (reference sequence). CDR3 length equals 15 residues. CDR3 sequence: CASSPGQGILYGYTF. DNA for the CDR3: TGTGCCAGCAGCCCGGGACAGGGGATTCTCTATGGCTACACCTTC.

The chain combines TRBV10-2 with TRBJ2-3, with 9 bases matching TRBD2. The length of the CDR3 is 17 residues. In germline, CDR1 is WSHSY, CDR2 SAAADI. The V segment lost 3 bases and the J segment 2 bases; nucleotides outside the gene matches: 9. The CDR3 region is CASSEIPLAGSTDTQYF. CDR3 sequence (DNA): TGCGCCAGCAGTGAAATTCCCCTAGCGGGGTCCACAGATACGCAGTATTTT.